This passage covers 17 T cell receptor beta chains from one sample sequenced in a study of T cell repertoires in cytomegalovirus infection. TCRdb called the reads again in MiXCR, with one record for every CDR3 protein. The data show around 310,000 distinct CDR3 sequences, with about 29% seen just once and 15% to 25% held by the top ten. No antigen has been identified for these receptors. Sequencing was performed on cultured PBMCs, taken from culture after CMV antigen stimulation. The receptors here all came from a human donor in good health (CMV status not recorded). Some clones in this sample may be carry-over from other donors' samples.

The chain couples TRBV7-3 to TRBJ2-7; the match to TRBD1 covers 7 bases. This CDR3 is built from 13 residues. From germline, CDR1 is SGHTA and CDR2 FQGTGA. V was pared by 5 bases and J by 5 bases, with 6 bases of the junction left unmatched. Here the CDR3 reads CASSQQGIDEQYF. The DNA of the CDR3 is TGTGCCAGCAGCCAACAGGGGATCGACGAGCAGTACTTC. Using reference TRBV7-3 and TRBJ2-7 for the parts outside the CDR3, the full variable domain is GAGVSQTPSNKVTEKGKYVELRCDPISGHTALYWYRQSLGQGPEFLIYFQGTGAADDSGLPNDRFFAVRPEGSVSTLKIQRTERGDSAVYLCASSQQGIDEQYFGPGTRLTVT.

The chain uses TRBV27 and TRBJ2-7; TRBD2 aligns across 14 bases. Germline V gene lookup returns CDR1 MNHEY and CDR2 SMNVEV (reference sequence). The CDR3 spans 15 residues. V shed 5 bases, J shed 6 bases, and the junction held 6 bases outside the gene matches. DNA for the CDR3: TGTGCCAGCAGTCACCGGACTAGCGGGAGGCTCGAGCAGTACTTC. Encoded protein: CASSHRTSGRLEQYF.

This clonotype has just one count. The chain combines TRBV6-5 with TRBJ2-1; either TRBD1 or TRBD2 may supply D (7 bases each). Germline CDR1 and CDR2: MNHEY and SVGAGI. V was pared by 5 bases and J by 1 base, with 15 bases between. The CDR3 is 16 residues long. This CDR3 is CASSPGRGGSYNEQFF. CDR3 nucleotide sequence: TGTGCCAGCAGTCCTGGCAGGGGGGGATCCTACAATGAGCAGTTCTTC.

This chain links TRBV7-3 with TRBJ2-1; 9 nucleotides match TRBD2. The V and J ends lost 4 bases and 8 bases, in that order; junction bases with no gene match: 9. This CDR3 is built from 15 residues. Germline V CDR1 and CDR2: SGHTA, FQGTGA. The CDR3, as DNA: TGTGCCAGCAGCTCAGGACTAGCGAAGATCGATGAGCAGTTCTTC. It specifies CASSSGLAKIDEQFF.

The sample holds many counts of this clonotype. The genes are TRBV7-9 and TRBJ2-6; TRBD1 matches at 9 bases. The CDR3 has 17 residues. The junction had 12 bases not matched to a gene; V was cut back by 8 bases and J by 4 bases. Germline lookup yields CDR1 SEHNR and CDR2 FQNEAQ (reference sequence). CDR3 sequence: CASGPLQGAKGANVLTF. The DNA of the CDR3 is TGTGCCAGCGGACCCTTACAGGGGGCGAAGGGGGCCAACGTCCTGACTTTC.

This clonotype appeared a few times. The genes are TRBV27 and TRBJ2-3, with a tentative D call TRBD2 (5 bases). Trimming removed 6 bases from V and 8 bases from J, with 12 bases in between. The CDR3 runs to 12 residues. Germline V gene lookup returns CDR1 MNHEY and CDR2 SMNVEV (reference sequence). In DNA, the CDR3 is TGTGCCAGCAGCCCAACTAGGACTACGCAGTATTTT. Protein sequence: CASSPTRTTQYF.

V gene TRBV10-3 combines with J gene TRBJ2-5; TRBD1 matches at 10 bases. The CDR3 runs to 15 residues. Germline trimming cut 6 bases from V and 5 bases from J; bases unmatched to any gene: 9. CDR1 ENHRY and CDR2 SYGVKD come from the germline V gene. In nucleotides, the CDR3 is TGTGCCATCAGGGAAGGGACAGGGGATGTGGAGACCCAGTACTTC. Its protein is CAIREGTGDVETQYF.

J is TRBJ2-1 and V is TRBV20-1, with D perhaps matching TRBD1 or TRBD2 (6 bases each). The CDR3 spans 12 residues. Per germline, CDR1 DFQATT and CDR2 SNEGSKA (reference sequence). With 7 bases removed from V and 7 bases from J, the gap between germline ends came to 14 bases. The CDR3 sequence is CSVIRGENEQFF. In DNA form, the CDR3 reads TGCAGTGTCATAAGGGGGGAGAATGAGCAGTTCTTC.

The chain links TRBV20-1 to TRBJ2-3, with D uncertain. The CDR3 covers 15 residues. Germline V gene sequence: CDR1 DFQATT, CDR2 SNEGSKA (reference sequence). V lost 6 bases to trimming and J lost 0 bases, with 16 bases between them. The CDR3 coding sequence is TGCAGTGCCGGTGACCCAGCGTACAGCACAGATACGCAGTATTTT. Protein sequence: CSAGDPAYSTDTQYF.

The V and J genes are TRBV4-3 and TRBJ2-1; 9 bases line up with TRBD2. CDR3 length: 16 residues. CDR1 is LGHNA, CDR2 YSLEER, per germline. V lost 1 base and J lost 4; bases outside the gene matches: 5. The DNA for the CDR3 is TGCGCCAGCAGCCAAGGAACTAGCGGGTTGTACAATGAGCAGTTCTTC. It yields the protein CASSQGTSGLYNEQFF.

On this clonotype: It may be a read error: a sequence one base away is much more abundant. CDR3 amino acids: CASSRWGNTEAFF. The CDR3 nucleotides read TGTGCCAGCAGTCGTTGGGGGAACACTGAAGCTTTCTTT. The chain employs TRBV2 and TRBJ1-1; D gene unclear. This CDR3 is 13 amino acids long. Trimming pared 5 bases from V and 1 base from J, leaving 8 bases between. The germline V gene has CDR1 SNHLY and CDR2 FYNNEI.

This clonotype has a count of ten or more. The chain combines TRBV7-9 with TRBJ2-7, with TRBD1 as a possible D gene (6 bases). Germline-derived CDR1 and CDR2 are SEHNR and FQNEAQ (reference sequence). V lost 6 bases to trimming and J lost 4 bases, with 10 bases between them. The CDR3 loop spans 12 amino acids. The CDR3 sequence: CASRQGLYEQYF. The CDR3 coding sequence is TGTGCCAGCAGGCAGGGGTTATACGAGCAGTACTTC.

The table lists this clonotype with many counts. V is TRBV7-2 and J is TRBJ1-6, with D unclear. The germline V gene encodes CDR1 SGHTA and CDR2 FQGNSA. Trimming left V 1 base short and J 0 bases short, with 10 bases between. The CDR3 covers 17 residues. The chain's CDR3 is CASSLGPSSSYNSPLHF. CDR3 bases: TGTGCCAGCAGCTTAGGTCCCTCGAGCTCCTATAATTCACCCCTCCACTTT.

The CDR3 DNA reads TGTGCCAGCAGTGCCCACCATCCAACAGGGGGCTCAAACACCGGGGAGCTGTTTTTT. It yields the protein CASSAHHPTGGSNTGELFF. The chain has TRBV6-1 and TRBJ2-2; 9 bases agree with TRBD1. There are 19 residues in the CDR3. The germline V gene has CDR1 MNHNS and CDR2 SASEGT. Trimming removed 4 bases from V and 2 bases from J; junction bases left unmatched: 14.

This clonotype was counted a few times. For the CDR3, the DNA is TGTGCCAGCAGCCTTAGACAGGAGGGGGGCTACACCTTC. Its protein product is CASSLRQEGGYTF. The chain couples TRBV7-2 to TRBJ1-2, with D perhaps TRBD1 (6 bases). This CDR3 spans 13 amino acids. Per the germline V gene, CDR1 is SGHTA and CDR2 is FQGNSA. V was clipped by 5 bases and J by 8 bases, with 15 bases between them. The variable domain in full, completed from reference TRBV7-2 and TRBJ1-2, reads GAGVSQSPSNKVTEKGKDVELRCDPISGHTALYWYRQSLGQGLEFLIYFQGNSAPDKSGLPSDRFSAERTGGSVSTLTIQRTQQEDSAVYLCASSLRQEGGYTFGSGTRLTVV.

V gene TRBV5-1 combines with J gene TRBJ1-2; the match to TRBD1 covers 7 bases. V lost 4 bases to trimming and J lost 7 bases; unmatched junction nucleotides: 10. The CDR3 is made up of 14 amino acids. The germline CDR1 and CDR2 sequences are SGHRS and YFSETQ. CDR3 nucleotides: TGCGCCAGCAGCGAACAGGGGAGAGGGTCTGGCTACACCTTC. This codes for CASSEQGRGSGYTF.

This chain uses TRBV19 with TRBJ1-6, with 7 bases lining up with TRBD1. The V gene end was trimmed by 6 bases and the J gene end by 0 bases; junction bases not matched to a gene: 8. In germline, CDR1 is LNHDA, CDR2 SQIVND (reference sequence). CDR3 length: 17 amino acids. CDR3 region: CASSPGQHNSYNSPLHF. CDR3 sequence (DNA): TGTGCCAGTAGCCCGGGACAGCATAACTCCTATAATTCACCCCTCCACTTT.